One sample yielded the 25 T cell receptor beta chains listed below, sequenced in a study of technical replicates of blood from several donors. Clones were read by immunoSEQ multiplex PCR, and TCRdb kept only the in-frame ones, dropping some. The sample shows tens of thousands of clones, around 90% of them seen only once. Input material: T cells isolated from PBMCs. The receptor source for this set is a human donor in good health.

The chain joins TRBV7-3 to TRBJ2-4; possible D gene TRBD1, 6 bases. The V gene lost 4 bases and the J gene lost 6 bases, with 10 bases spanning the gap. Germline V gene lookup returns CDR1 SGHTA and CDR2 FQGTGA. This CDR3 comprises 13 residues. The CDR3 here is CASSSSTGNIQYF. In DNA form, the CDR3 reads TGTGCCAGCAGCTCCTCGACAGGAAACATTCAGTACTTC.

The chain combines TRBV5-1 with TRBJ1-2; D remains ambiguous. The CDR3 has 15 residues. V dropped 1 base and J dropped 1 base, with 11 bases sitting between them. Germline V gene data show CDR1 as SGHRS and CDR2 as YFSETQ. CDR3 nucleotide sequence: TGCGCCAGCAGCTTGCAGGCAGGCCTTAACTATGGCTACACCTTC. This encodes CASSLQAGLNYGYTF.

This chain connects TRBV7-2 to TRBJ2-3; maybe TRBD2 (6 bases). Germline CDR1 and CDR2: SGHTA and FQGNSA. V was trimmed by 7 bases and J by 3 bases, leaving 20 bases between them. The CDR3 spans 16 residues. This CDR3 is CASKLSDMGRTDTQYF. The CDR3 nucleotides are TGTGCCAGCAAGCTTAGCGATATGGGGAGGACAGATACGCAGTATTTT.

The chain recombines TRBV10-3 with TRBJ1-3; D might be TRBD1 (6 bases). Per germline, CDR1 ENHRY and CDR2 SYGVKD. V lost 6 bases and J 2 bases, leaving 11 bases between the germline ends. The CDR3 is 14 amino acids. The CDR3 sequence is CAISGDTAGNTIYF. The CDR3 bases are TGTGCCATCAGCGGGGACACAGCTGGAAACACCATATATTTT.

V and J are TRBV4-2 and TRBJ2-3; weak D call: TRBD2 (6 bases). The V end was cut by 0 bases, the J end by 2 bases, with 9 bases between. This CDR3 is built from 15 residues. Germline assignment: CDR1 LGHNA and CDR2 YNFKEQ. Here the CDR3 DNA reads TGTGCCAGCAGCCAAGATTGGAGGGTCACAGATACGCAGTATTTT. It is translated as CASSQDWRVTDTQYF.

CDR3 sequence (DNA): TGCAGCGTTATATACCAAGAGACCCAGTACTTC. It is translated as CSVIYQETQYF. The chain is built from TRBV29-1 and TRBJ2-5; D is undetermined. CDR1 is SQVTM, CDR2 ANQGSEA, per germline. Between the trimmed V and J ends, which lost 5 bases and 0 bases, there was a span of 4 bases. This CDR3 has 11 residues.

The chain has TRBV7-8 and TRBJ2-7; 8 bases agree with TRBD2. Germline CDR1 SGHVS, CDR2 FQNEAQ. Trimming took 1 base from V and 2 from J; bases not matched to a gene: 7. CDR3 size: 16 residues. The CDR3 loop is CASSLVPRGGAYEQYF. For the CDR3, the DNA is TGTGCCAGCAGCTTAGTCCCCCGGGGGGGAGCCTACGAGCAGTACTTC. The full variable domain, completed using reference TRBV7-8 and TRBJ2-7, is GAGVSQSPRYKVAKRGQDVALRCDPISGHVSLFWYQQALGQGPEFLTYFQNEAQLDKSGLPSDRFFAERPEGSVSTLKIQRTQQEDSAVYLCASSLVPRGGAYEQYFGPGTRLTVT.

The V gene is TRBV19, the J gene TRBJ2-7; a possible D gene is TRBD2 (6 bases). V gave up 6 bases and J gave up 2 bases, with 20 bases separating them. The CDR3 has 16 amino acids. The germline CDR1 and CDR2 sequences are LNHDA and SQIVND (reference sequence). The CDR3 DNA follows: TGTGCCAGTAGCCCCCGGCGGGGAGAGAGTGCCTACGAGCAGTACTTC. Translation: CASSPRRGESAYEQYF.

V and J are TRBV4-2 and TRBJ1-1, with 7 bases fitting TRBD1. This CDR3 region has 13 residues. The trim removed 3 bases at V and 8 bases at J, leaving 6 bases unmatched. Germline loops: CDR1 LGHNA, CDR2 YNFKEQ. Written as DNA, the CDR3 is TGTGCCAGCAGCCAGCGAAACAGGGGAGAAGCTTTCTTT. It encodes CASSQRNRGEAFF.

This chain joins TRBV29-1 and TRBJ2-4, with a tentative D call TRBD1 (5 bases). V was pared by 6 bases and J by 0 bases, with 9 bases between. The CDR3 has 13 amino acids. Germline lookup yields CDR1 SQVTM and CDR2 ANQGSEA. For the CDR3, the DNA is TGCAGCGTCAGGGTCGTAGCCAAAAACATTCAGTACTTC. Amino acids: CSVRVVAKNIQYF.

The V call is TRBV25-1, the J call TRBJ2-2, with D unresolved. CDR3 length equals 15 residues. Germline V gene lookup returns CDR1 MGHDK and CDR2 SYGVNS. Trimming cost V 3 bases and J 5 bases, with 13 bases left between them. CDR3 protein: CASSDRQDLTGELFF. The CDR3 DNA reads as TGTGCCAGCAGTGATCGTCAGGATCTTACCGGGGAGCTGTTTTTT.

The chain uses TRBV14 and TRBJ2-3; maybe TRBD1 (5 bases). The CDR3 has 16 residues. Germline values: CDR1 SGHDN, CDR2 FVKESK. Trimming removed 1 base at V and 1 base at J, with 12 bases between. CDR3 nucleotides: TGTGCCAGCAGCCAAGTTCCAGGGCTTCGCACAGATACGCAGTATTTT. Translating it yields CASSQVPGLRTDTQYF.

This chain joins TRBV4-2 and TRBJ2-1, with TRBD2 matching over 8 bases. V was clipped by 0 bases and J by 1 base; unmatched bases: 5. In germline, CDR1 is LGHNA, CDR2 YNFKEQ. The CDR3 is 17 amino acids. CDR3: CASSQEFAGGSYNEQFF. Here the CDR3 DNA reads TGTGCCAGCAGCCAAGAGTTTGCGGGAGGATCCTACAATGAGCAGTTCTTC.

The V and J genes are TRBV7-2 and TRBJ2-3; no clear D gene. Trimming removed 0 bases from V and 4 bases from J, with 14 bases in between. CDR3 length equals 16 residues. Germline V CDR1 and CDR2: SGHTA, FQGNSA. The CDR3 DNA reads TGTGCCAGCAGCTTAGCCTCTAGGAAGGTTGCAGATACGCAGTATTTT. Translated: CASSLASRKVADTQYF.

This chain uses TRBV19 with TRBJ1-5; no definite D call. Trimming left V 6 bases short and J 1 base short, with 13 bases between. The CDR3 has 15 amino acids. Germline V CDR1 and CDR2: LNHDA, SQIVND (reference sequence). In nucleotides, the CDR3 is TGTGCCAGTAGCCTACTTAAGCTGAGCAATCAGCCCCAGCATTTT. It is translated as CASSLLKLSNQPQHF.

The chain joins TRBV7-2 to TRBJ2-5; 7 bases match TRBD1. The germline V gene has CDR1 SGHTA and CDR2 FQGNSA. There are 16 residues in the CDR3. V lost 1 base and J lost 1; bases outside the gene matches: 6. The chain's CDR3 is CASSLGPTGAQETQYF. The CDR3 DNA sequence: TGTGCCAGCAGCTTAGGCCCCACAGGGGCCCAAGAGACCCAGTACTTC.

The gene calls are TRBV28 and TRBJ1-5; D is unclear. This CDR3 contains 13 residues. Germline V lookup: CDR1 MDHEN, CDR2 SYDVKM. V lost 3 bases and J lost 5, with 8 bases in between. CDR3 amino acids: CASSLSFHQPQHF. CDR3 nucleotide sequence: TGTGCCAGCAGTTTGAGTTTTCATCAGCCCCAGCATTTT. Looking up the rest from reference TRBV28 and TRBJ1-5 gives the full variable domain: DVKVTQSSRYLVKRTGEKVFLECVQDMDHENMFWYRQDPGLGLRLIYFSYDVKMKEKGDIPEGYSVSREKKERFSLILESASTNQTSMYLCASSLSFHQPQHFGDGTRLSIL.

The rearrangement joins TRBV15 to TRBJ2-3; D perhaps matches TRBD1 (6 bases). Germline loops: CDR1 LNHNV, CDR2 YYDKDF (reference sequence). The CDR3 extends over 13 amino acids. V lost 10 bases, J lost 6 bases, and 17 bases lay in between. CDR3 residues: CAIKTGISDTQYF. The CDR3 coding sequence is TGTGCCATAAAGACAGGTATTTCGGATACGCAGTATTTT.

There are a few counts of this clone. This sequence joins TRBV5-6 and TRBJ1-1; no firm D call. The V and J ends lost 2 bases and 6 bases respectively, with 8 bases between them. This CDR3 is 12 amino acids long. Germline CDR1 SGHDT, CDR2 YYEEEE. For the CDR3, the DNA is TGTGCCAGCAGCTTCGGAGGTCCTGAAGCTTTCTTT. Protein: CASSFGGPEAFF.

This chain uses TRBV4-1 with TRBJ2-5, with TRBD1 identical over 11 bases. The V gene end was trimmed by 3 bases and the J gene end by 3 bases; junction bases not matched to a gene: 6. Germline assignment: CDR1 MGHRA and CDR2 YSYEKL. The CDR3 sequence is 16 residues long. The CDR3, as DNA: TGCGCCAGCAGCCAGACCGGGACAGGGGGAGAAGAGACCCAGTACTTC. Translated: CASSQTGTGGEETQYF.

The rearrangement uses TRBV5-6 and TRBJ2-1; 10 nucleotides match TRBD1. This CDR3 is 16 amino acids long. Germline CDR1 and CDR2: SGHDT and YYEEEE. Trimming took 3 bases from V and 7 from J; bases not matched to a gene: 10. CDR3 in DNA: TGTGCCAGCAGCTGGCTGACAGGGGGCGAACGGAATGAGCAGTTCTTC. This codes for CASSWLTGGERNEQFF.

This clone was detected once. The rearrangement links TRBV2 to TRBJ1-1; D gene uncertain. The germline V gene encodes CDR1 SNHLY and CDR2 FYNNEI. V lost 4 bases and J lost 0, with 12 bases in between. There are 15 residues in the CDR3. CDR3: CASSVLPGMNTEAFF. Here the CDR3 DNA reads TGTGCCAGCAGTGTACTCCCGGGAATGAACACTGAAGCTTTCTTT.

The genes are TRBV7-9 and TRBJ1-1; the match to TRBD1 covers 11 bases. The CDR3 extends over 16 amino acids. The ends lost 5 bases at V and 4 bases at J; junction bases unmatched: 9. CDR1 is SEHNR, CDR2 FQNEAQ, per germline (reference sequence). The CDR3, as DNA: TGTGCCAGCAGCGCCACCTCCGGGACAGGGGGCACTGAAGCTTTCTTT. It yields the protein CASSATSGTGGTEAFF.

The chain's CDR3 is CASSLAGQITEAFF. CDR3 sequence (DNA): TGTGCCAGCAGCTTAGCGGGACAGATCACTGAAGCTTTCTTT. The chain has TRBV7-2 and TRBJ1-1, with TRBD1 matching 7 bases. The CDR3 totals 14 residues. Germline CDR1 SGHTA, CDR2 FQGNSA. After removal of 0 bases from V and 4 bases from J, the junction contained 2 bases not matched to a gene.

For the CDR3, the DNA is TGTGCCAGCAGTTATAGGACAGGGTCTAACTATGGCTACACCTTC. Translated: CASSYRTGSNYGYTF. The V gene is TRBV27, the J gene TRBJ1-2; 8 positions agree with TRBD1. V lost 4 bases and J lost 0; bases outside the gene matches: 4. The CDR3 runs to 15 residues. Germline assignment: CDR1 MNHEY and CDR2 SMNVEV (reference sequence).